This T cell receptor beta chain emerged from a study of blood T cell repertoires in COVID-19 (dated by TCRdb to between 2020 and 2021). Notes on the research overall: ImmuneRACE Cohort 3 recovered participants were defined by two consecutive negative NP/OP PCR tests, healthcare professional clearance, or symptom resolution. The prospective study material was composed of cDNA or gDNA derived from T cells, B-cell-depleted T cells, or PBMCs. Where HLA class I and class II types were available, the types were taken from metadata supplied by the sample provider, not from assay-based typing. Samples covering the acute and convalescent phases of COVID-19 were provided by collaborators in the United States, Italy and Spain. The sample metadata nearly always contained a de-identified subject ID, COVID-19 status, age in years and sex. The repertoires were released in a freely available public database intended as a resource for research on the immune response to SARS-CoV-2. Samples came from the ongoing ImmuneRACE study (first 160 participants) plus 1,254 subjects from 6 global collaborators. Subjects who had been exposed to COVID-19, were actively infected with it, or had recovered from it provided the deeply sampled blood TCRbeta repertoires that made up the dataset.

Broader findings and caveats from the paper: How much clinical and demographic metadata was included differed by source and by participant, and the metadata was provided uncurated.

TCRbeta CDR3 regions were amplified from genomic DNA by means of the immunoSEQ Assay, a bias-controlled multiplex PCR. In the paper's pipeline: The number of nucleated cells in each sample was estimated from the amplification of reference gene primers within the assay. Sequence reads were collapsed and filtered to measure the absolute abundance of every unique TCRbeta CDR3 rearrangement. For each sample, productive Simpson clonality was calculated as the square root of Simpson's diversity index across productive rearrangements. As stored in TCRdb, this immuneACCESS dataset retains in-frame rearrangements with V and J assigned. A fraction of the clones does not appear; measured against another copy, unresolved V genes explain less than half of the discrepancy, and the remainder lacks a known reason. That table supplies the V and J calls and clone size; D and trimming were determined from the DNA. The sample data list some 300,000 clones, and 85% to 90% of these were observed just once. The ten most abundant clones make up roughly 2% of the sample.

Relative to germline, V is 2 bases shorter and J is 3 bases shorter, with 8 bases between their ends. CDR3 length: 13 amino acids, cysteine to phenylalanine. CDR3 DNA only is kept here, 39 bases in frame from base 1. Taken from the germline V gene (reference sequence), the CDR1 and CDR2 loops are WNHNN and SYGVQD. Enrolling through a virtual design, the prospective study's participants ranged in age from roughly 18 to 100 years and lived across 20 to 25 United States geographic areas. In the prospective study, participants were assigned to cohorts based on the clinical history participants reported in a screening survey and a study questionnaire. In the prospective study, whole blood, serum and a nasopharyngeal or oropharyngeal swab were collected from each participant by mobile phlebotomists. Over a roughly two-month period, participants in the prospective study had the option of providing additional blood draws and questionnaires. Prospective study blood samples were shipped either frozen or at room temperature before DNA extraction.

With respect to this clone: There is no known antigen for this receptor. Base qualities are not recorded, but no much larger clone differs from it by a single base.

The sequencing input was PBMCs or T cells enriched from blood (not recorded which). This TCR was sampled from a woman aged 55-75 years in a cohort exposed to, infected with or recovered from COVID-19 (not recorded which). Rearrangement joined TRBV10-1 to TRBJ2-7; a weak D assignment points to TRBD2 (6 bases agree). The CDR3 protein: CASSEGGGYEQYF. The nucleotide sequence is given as TGCGCCAGCAGTGAGGGGGGAGGCTACGAGCAGTACTTC.